This T cell receptor beta chain was documented in a study of post-analysis software for immune sequencing data. Unique molecular identifiers were built into the TCR beta cDNA libraries. TCRdb reprocessed the PCR reads with MiXCR, giving one entry per CDR3 protein. The sample lists around 400,000 distinct CDR3 sequences; roughly 40% were seen once. Findings and caveats of the study: Versus controls, multiple sclerosis patients showed significantly lower diversity (normalized Chao1).

This clonotype was counted a few times. The antigen is not known. The receptor was isolated from a girl aged 2 to 9 with multiple sclerosis. Input material: blood.

The DNA of the CDR3 is TGCAGTGCTAACTCGGACAGGGGCGATTACGAGCAGTACTTC. Protein product: CSANSDRGDYEQYF. The chain carries TRBV20-1 and TRBJ2-7; TRBD1 aligns across 9 bases. Germline loops: CDR1 DFQATT, CDR2 SNEGSKA (reference sequence). This CDR3 is built from 14 residues. After removal of 4 bases from V and 4 bases from J, the junction contained 8 bases not matched to a gene.